These 9 T cell receptor beta chains came from one sample sequenced in a study of OX40 agonist ivuxolimab in advanced cancers. Sequencing used immunoSEQ multiplex PCR; TCRdb keeps in-frame clones, though not all of them. The repertoire holds around 21,000 clones, around 82% seen once, with roughly an eighth in the top ten. The sample in question was CD4+ or CD8+ T cells sorted from blood, obtained in a trial of the OX40 agonist ivuxolimab. The receptors originated from an adult with an advanced solid tumor such as melanoma, head and neck, liver or kidney cancer.

This sequence joins TRBV27 and TRBJ2-3; the match to TRBD1 covers 8 bases. Per germline, CDR1 MNHEY and CDR2 SMNVEV (reference sequence). V was pared by 3 bases and J by 3 bases, with 5 bases of the junction left unmatched. This CDR3 is built from 15 residues. This CDR3 is CASSFLGQVTDTQYF. Here the CDR3 DNA reads TGTGCCAGCAGTTTCCTGGGACAGGTGACAGATACGCAGTATTTT.

The rearrangement uses TRBV19 and TRBJ1-1; 8 nucleotides agree with TRBD1. CDR3 length: 13 amino acids. V was clipped by 8 bases and J by 2 bases; unmatched bases: 4. CDR1 and CDR2 from the germline V gene are LNHDA and SQIVND (reference sequence). The CDR3 spells CASLSGGNTEAFF. For the CDR3, the DNA is TGTGCCAGTTTATCAGGGGGCAACACTGAAGCTTTCTTT.

The chain links TRBV15 to TRBJ2-7, with D unresolved. CDR3 size: 15 residues. V gave up 0 bases and J gave up 3 bases, with 12 bases separating them. Germline-derived CDR1 and CDR2 are LNHNV and YYDKDF (reference sequence). The CDR3 sequence: CATSRELGWSYEQYF. CDR3 nucleotide sequence: TGTGCCACCAGCAGAGAATTAGGGTGGAGCTACGAGCAGTACTTC.

The chain joins TRBV4-1 to TRBJ1-3, with a possible D match to TRBD1 (6 bases). Trimming removed 1 base from V and 4 bases from J, with 14 bases in between. This CDR3 region has 16 residues. The germline CDR1 and CDR2 sequences are MGHRA and YSYEKL. The CDR3 DNA reads as TGCGCCAGCAGCCAAGGAACAGGGATCAGCGGAAACACCATATATTTT. Protein sequence: CASSQGTGISGNTIYF.

This clone was counted only a few times. The chain links TRBV7-8 to TRBJ1-2; D not certain. The ends were cut back, 4 bases at V and 4 bases at J, with 16 bases in the middle. Germline lookup yields CDR1 SGHVS and CDR2 FQNEAQ. There are 15 residues in the CDR3. CDR3 sequence reads: CASSSPEGRIYGYTF. CDR3 DNA sequence: TGTGCCAGCAGCTCCCCCGAAGGGAGAATCTATGGCTACACCTTC.

The chain is built from TRBV2 and TRBJ2-7; D gene unclear. Germline CDR1 and CDR2: SNHLY and FYNNEI. The CDR3 sequence is 13 residues long. Trimming took off 4 bases at V and 2 bases at J, with 9 bases between the two ends. The CDR3: CASSVDQPYEQYF. The CDR3 DNA follows: TGTGCCAGCAGTGTGGACCAACCCTACGAGCAGTACTTC.

Comment on this clone: In the same sample, other DNA sequences code for this CDR3. The chain uses TRBV5-1 and TRBJ2-3, with D unclear. V gave up 1 base and J gave up 0 bases, with 0 bases separating them. The germline V gene encodes CDR1 SGHRS and CDR2 YFSETQ. This CDR3 region has 12 residues. The CDR3 DNA is TGCGCCAGCAGCTTGAGCACAGATACGCAGTATTTT. Its protein is CASSLSTDTQYF.

This clone was counted once. This chain joins TRBV25-1 and TRBJ2-3; D may be TRBD1 or TRBD2 (5 bases each). V gave up 6 bases and J gave up 2 bases, with 12 bases separating them. CDR1 is MGHDK and CDR2 is SYGVNS in the germline V gene. The CDR3 totals 14 residues. The DNA of the CDR3 is TGTGCCAGCAGCATGGGACGGTCCACAGATACGCAGTATTTT. Its protein product is CASSMGRSTDTQYF.

In nucleotides, the CDR3 is TGTGCCAGCAGCGCGATAATGGGACTAGCGGCCAATGAGCAGTTCTTC. Residues: CASSAIMGLAANEQFF. The V and J genes are TRBV11-2 and TRBJ2-1; 11 nucleotides match TRBD2. The length of the CDR3 is 16 residues. Germline lookup yields CDR1 SGHAT and CDR2 FQNNGV. The V segment lost 5 bases and the J segment 6 bases; nucleotides outside the gene matches: 9.